This T cell receptor (beta chain) originates from a study of metastatic and nonmetastatic thyroid tumors. The V and J ends lost 2 bases and 6 bases, in that order; junction bases with no gene match: 7. The CDR3 covers 14 residues. Per germline, CDR1 MNHEY and CDR2 SVGEGT. Thyroid surgery was performed in patients who had received no treatment beforehand. TCRdb redid the clone calls on the PCR reads using MiXCR. The data contain 20,000 to 30,000 clones, more than 20% of them singletons. This clone was recorded a few times. Sequenced input: blood. The sequence derives from a male donor with papillary thyroid cancer or a benign thyroid nodule (not recorded which). Some clones in this sample may be carry-over from other donors' samples. The V and J genes are TRBV6-2 or TRBV6-3 and TRBJ2-7, with 7 bases aligning to TRBD1. CDR3 amino acids: CASSYRGRPLEQYF. CDR3 in DNA: TGTGCCAGCAGTTACAGGGGGCGCCCCCTCGAGCAGTACTTC.